This T cell receptor beta chain was recovered during a study of blood T cells in healthy people across ages. The authors ran a second PCR of about 6 to 11 cycles using a sample-barcoded 5' primer and a J-beta primer mix. With 12 random nucleotides, a template-switch adaptor tagged each individual cDNA molecule. Each CDR3 protein gets one entry after TCRdb re-called the 5' RACE reads with MiXCR. The data show 600,000 to 850,000 distinct CDR3 sequences, roughly 25% seen once. V lost 0 bases and J lost 4; bases outside the gene matches: 6. This CDR3 has 15 amino acids. CDR1 SGHRS and CDR2 YFSETQ come from the germline V gene. This sample was shared with a second study, whose subject was T cells of mothers and their children. That work states: The authors detected no persistent microchimeric T cell clones.

Sequenced sample: blood. The origin of this receptor is a boy aged 10-17 years in good health. This sequence joins TRBV5-1 and TRBJ1-1, with TRBD1 identical over 7 bases. Here the CDR3 reads CASSLGSRTGTEAFF. The CDR3 DNA is TGCGCCAGCAGCTTGGGCTCCAGGACAGGCACTGAAGCTTTCTTT. The full variable domain, in which reference TRBV5-1 and TRBJ1-1 provide the parts outside the CDR3, is KAGVTQTPRYLIKTRGQQVTLSCSPISGHRSVSWYQQTPGQGLQFLFEYFSETQRNKGNFPGRFSGRQFSNSRSEMNVSTLELGDSALYLCASSLGSRTGTEAFFGQGTRLTVV.